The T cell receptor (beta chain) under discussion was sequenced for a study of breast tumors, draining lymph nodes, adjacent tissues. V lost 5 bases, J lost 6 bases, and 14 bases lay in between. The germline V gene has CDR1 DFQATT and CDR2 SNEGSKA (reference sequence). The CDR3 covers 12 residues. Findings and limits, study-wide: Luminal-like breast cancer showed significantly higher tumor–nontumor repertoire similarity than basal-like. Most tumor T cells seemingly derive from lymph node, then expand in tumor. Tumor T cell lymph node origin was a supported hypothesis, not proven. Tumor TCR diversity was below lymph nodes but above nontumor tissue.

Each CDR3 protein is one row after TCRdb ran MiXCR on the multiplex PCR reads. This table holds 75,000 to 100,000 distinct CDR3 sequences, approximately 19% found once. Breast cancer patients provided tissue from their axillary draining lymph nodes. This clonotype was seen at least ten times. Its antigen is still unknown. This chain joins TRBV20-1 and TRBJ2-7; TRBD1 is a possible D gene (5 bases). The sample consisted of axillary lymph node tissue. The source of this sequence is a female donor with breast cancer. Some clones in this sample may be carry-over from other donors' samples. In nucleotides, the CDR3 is TGCAGTGCTCAGAACATGGGGCTCGAGCAGTACTTC. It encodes CSAQNMGLEQYF.